These 10 T cell receptor beta chains originate from one sample sequenced in a study of blood T cell repertoires in COVID-19. Sequencing was performed with immunoSEQ multiplex PCR; in TCRdb, only in-frame clones are kept and a portion is missing. The sample has under 200,000 clones; 80% to 90% are singletons. The sequenced material came from peripheral blood. These receptor sequences come from a man younger than 35 with active or convalescent COVID-19.

This chain connects TRBV5-1 to TRBJ1-1; TRBD1 might be the D (5 bases). Germline V lookup: CDR1 SGHRS, CDR2 YFSETQ. Trimming pared 3 bases from V and 6 bases from J, leaving 15 bases between. CDR3 length: 14 residues. CDR3: CASSSQGGMAEAFF. CDR3 nucleotides: TGCGCCAGCAGCTCTCAGGGAGGGATGGCTGAAGCTTTCTTT.

The rearrangement links TRBV21-1 to TRBJ2-7; TRBD2, the table's D call, was not compared with the DNA. TRBV21-1 corresponds to a pseudogene. CDR3 size: 19 residues. For the CDR3, the DNA is TGTGCCAGCAGCAAATTGACTAGCGGGAGGGGCTGTGGTTACTACGAGCAGTACTTC. It specifies CASSKLTSGRGCGYYEQYF.

This chain's CDR3 is CASSLRERIYEQYF. The CDR3, as DNA: TGTGCCAGCAGCTTGCGGGAGAGGATTTACGAGCAGTACTTC. V and J are TRBV5-4 and TRBJ2-7, with a tentative D call TRBD2 (6 bases). The CDR3 is 14 residues long. Trimming removed 1 base from V and 4 bases from J, with 12 bases in between. The germline CDR1 and CDR2 sequences are SGHNT and YYREEE (reference sequence). The full variable domain, its missing parts supplied by reference TRBV5-4 and TRBJ2-7, is ETGVTQSPTHLIKTRGQQVTLRCSSQSGHNTVSWYQQALGQGPQFIFQYYREEENGRGNFPPRFSGLQFPNYSSELNVNALELDDSALYLCASSLRERIYEQYFGPGTRLTVT.

The V and J genes are TRBV5-5 and TRBJ1-1, with TRBD1 identical over 7 bases. CDR1 and CDR2 (germline): SGHKS, YYEKEE (reference sequence). Unmatched junction bases numbered 3, after V lost 4 bases and J lost 3 bases. The CDR3 length is 13 residues. The CDR3 is CASSLTGDTEAFF. Here the CDR3 DNA reads TGTGCCAGCAGCCTAACAGGGGACACTGAAGCTTTCTTT.

The chain carries TRBV15 and TRBJ1-1; 7 bases fit TRBD1. The CDR3 is 13 amino acids. Germline CDR1 is LNHNV and CDR2 is YYDKDF (reference sequence). The ends lost 1 base at V and 7 bases at J; junction bases unmatched: 3. CDR3 residues: CATSRGRDSEAFF. DNA for the CDR3: TGTGCCACCAGCAGAGGTCGGGACAGTGAAGCTTTCTTT.

The chain carries TRBV19 and TRBJ1-1, with a weak D call TRBD1 (6 bases). The germline V and J ends were trimmed by 5 bases and 2 bases, with 9 bases remaining between them. The CDR3 extends over 13 amino acids. From germline, CDR1 is LNHDA and CDR2 SQIVND (reference sequence). CDR3 loop: CASSLGTNTEAFF. CDR3 nucleotide sequence: TGTGCCAGTAGTTTAGGGACAAACACTGAAGCTTTCTTT.

This chain uses TRBV9 with TRBJ1-1; 7 bases align to TRBD1. V trimming: 3 bases; J trimming: 0 bases; junction bases outside the gene matches: 5. The CDR3 length is 15 residues. CDR1 SGDLS and CDR2 YYNGEE come from the germline V gene. This CDR3 is CASSAMGQLNTEAFF. The CDR3 nucleotides are TGTGCCAGCAGCGCAATGGGACAGCTGAACACTGAAGCTTTCTTT. Supplemented by reference TRBV9 and TRBJ1-1, the full variable domain reads DSGVTQTPKHLITATGQRVTLRCSPRSGDLSVYWYQQSLDQGLQFLIQYYNGEERAKGNILERFSAQQFPDLHSELNLSSLELGDSALYFCASSAMGQLNTEAFFGQGTRLTVV.

This chain joins TRBV19 and TRBJ2-7; D is possibly TRBD1 (5 bases). The CDR3 has 13 residues. The germline V and J ends were trimmed by 6 bases and 3 bases, with 12 bases remaining between them. The germline gives CDR1 LNHDA, CDR2 SQIVND (reference sequence). The CDR3 region is CASSSGSGYEQYF. The CDR3 nucleotides are TGTGCCAGTAGCTCAGGGTCCGGCTACGAGCAGTACTTC.

This clone was observed a handful of times. The CDR3 bases are TGTGCCATCAGTGCGACAGACTATGGCTACACCTTC. As protein: CAISATDYGYTF. The genes are TRBV10-3 and TRBJ1-2; D is possibly TRBD1 (5 bases). The V gene's germline CDR1 is ENHRY and CDR2 SYGVKD. The CDR3 covers 12 residues. V dropped 4 bases and J dropped 3 bases, with 6 bases sitting between them.

This sequence joins TRBV30 and TRBJ1-2, with TRBD1 matching over 9 bases. The germline V gene encodes CDR1 GTSNPN and CDR2 SVGIG (reference sequence). This CDR3 is built from 15 residues. The CDR3 here is CASGQGDWGDYGYTF. The CDR3 DNA reads TGTGCTTCGGGACAGGGTGATTGGGGGGACTATGGCTACACCTTC.